This T cell receptor beta chain stems from a study of T-cell memory formation after mild COVID-19. The CDR3 runs 15 residues. V was pared by 5 bases and J by 4 bases, with 15 bases between. CDR1 is SGHVS, CDR2 FQNEAQ, per germline. TCRdb re-derived calls from the 5' RACE reads in MiXCR, one entry per CDR3 protein. The sample yields under 450,000 distinct CDR3 sequences, less than 25% seen once. Study-wide points: Cross-reactive memory seemingly joined, as some responding clones were found in pre-infection memory.

About this clonotype itself: The antigen is unknown.

The rearrangement joins TRBV7-8 to TRBJ2-1; TRBD1 might be the D (6 bases). The sequenced sample was PBMCs or a T cell subset sorted from them (not recorded which). This sequence originates from an adult woman who had mild COVID-19 (a few samples of this study predate the infection). Cell type and time point are not known. CDR3 in DNA: TGTGCCAGCAGCGCAGACGCAGGGGTATACAATGAGCAGTTCTTC. It codes for CASSADAGVYNEQFF. Looking up the rest from reference TRBV7-8 and TRBJ2-1 gives the full variable domain: GAGVSQSPRYKVAKRGQDVALRCDPISGHVSLFWYQQALGQGPEFLTYFQNEAQLDKSGLPSDRFFAERPEGSVSTLKIQRTQQEDSAVYLCASSADAGVYNEQFFGPGTRLTVL.